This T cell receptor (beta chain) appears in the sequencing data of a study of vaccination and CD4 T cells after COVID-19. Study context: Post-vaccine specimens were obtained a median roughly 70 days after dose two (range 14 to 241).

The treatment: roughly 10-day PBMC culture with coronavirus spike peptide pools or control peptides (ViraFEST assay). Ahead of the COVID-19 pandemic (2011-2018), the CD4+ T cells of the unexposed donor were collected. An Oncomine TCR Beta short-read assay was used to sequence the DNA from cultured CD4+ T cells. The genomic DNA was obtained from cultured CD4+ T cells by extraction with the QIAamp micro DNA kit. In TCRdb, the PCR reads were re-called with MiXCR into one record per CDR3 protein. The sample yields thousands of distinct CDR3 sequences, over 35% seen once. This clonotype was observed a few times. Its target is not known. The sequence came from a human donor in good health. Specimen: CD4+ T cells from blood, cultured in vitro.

The CDR3 reads CSARTGQTGGTDTQYF. The CDR3 nucleotides are TGCAGTGCTAGAACAGGACAGACAGGCGGCACAGATACGCAGTATTTT. This chain joins TRBV20-1 and TRBJ2-3, with D perhaps TRBD1 (6 bases). The length of the CDR3 is 16 residues. Germline V CDR1 and CDR2: DFQATT, SNEGSKA (reference sequence). V was pared by 2 bases and J by 1 base, with 16 bases between.